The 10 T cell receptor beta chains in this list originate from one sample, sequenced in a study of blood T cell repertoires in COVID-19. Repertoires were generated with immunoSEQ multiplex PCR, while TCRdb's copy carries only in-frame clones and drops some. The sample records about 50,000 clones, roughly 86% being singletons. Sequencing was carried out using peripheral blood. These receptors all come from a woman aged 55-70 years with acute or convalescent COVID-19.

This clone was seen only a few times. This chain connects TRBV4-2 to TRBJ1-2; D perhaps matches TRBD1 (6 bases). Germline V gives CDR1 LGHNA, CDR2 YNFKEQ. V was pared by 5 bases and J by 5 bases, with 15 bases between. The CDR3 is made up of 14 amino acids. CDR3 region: CASSDGTRGYGYTF. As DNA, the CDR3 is TGTGCCAGCAGCGACGGAACCAGGGGTTATGGCTACACCTTC.

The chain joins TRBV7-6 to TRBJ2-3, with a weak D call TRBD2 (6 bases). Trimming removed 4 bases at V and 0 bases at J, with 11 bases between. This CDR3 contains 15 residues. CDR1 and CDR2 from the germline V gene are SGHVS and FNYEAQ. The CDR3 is CASSSSSVSTDTQYF. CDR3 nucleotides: TGTGCCAGCAGCTCCTCTAGCGTTAGCACAGATACGCAGTATTTT.

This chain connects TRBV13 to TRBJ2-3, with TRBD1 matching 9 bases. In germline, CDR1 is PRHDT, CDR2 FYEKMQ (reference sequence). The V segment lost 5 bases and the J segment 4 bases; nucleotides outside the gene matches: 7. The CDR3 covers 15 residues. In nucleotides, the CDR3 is TGTGCCAGCAGCCCTCGGGACAGGGACTCAGATACGCAGTATTTT. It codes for CASSPRDRDSDTQYF.

The CDR3 region has the DNA TGTGCCAGCAGCGTGGGGGGGGCGCAGGATGGCTACACCTTC. It specifies CASSVGGAQDGYTF. The chain joins TRBV28 to TRBJ1-2, with D perhaps matching TRBD1 (6 bases). Deletions cut 6 bases from V and 6 bases from J, with 17 bases between. CDR3 length: 14 residues. CDR1 and CDR2 (germline): MDHEN, SYDVKM.

CDR3 bases: TGCAGTGCCACCGGGGGCTATGGCTACACCTTC. Translated: CSATGGYGYTF. The chain employs TRBV20-1 and TRBJ1-2; D is perhaps TRBD1 (5 bases). The germline V and J ends were trimmed by 6 bases and 4 bases, with 9 bases remaining between them. The CDR3 extends over 11 amino acids. Germline loops: CDR1 DFQATT, CDR2 SNEGSKA (reference sequence).

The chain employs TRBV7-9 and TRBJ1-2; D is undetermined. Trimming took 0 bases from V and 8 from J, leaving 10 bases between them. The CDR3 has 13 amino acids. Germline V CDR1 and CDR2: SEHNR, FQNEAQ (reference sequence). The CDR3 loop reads CASSLARGVGYTF. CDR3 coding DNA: TGTGCCAGCAGCTTAGCTCGGGGTGTGGGCTACACCTTC.

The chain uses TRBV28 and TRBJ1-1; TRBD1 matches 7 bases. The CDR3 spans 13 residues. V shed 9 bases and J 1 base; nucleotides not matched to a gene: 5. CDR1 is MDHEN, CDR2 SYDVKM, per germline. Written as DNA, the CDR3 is TGTGCCAGTACAGGGGTAACGAACACTGAAGCTTTCTTT. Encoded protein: CASTGVTNTEAFF.

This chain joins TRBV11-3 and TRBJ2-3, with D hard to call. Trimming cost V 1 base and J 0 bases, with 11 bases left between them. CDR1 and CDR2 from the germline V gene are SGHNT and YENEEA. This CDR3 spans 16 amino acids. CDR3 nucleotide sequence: TGTGCCAGCAGCTTAGGACACCGTGAAAGCACAGATACGCAGTATTTT. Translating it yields CASSLGHRESTDTQYF.

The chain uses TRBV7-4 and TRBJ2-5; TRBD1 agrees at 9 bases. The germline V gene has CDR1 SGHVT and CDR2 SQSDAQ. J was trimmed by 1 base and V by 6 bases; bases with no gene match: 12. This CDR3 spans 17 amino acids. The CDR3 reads CASRFRDRDSTQETQYF. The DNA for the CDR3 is TGTGCCAGCAGATTCCGGGACAGGGATTCCACCCAAGAGACCCAGTACTTC. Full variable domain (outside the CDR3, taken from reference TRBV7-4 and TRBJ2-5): GAGVSQSPRYKVAKRGRDVALRCDSISGHVTLYWYRQTLGQGSEVLTYSQSDAQRDKSGRPSGRFSAERPERSVSTLKIQRTEQGDSAVYLCASRFRDRDSTQETQYFGPGTRLLVL.

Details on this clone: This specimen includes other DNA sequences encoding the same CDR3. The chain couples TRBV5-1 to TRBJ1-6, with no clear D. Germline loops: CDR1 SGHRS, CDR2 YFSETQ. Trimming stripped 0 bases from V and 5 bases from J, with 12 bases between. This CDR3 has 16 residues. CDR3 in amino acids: CASSLAPTGNNSPLHF. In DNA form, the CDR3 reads TGCGCCAGCAGCTTGGCTCCAACGGGAAATAATTCACCCCTCCACTTT.